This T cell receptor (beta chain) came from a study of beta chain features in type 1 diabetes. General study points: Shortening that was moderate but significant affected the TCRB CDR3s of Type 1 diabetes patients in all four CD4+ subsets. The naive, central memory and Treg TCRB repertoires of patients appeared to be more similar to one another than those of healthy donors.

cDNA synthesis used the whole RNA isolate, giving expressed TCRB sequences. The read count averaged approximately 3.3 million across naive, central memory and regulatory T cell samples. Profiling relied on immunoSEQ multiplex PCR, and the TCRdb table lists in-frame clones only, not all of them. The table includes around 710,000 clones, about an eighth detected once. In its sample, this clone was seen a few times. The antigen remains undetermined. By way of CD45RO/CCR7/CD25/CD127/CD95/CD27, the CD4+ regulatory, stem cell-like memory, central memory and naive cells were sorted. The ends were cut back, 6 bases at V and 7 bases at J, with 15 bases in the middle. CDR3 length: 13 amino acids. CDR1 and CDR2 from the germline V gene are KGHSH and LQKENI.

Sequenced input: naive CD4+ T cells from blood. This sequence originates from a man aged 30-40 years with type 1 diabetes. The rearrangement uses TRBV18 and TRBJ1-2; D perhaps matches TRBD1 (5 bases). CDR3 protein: CASSPGEGSGYTF. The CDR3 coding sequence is TGTGCCAGCTCCCCCGGGGAGGGGTCTGGCTACACCTTC.